Described below is a single T cell receptor beta chain sequence and its context. The antigen remains undetermined. These data come from a study of regulatory dendritic cells for organ transplantation. Memory T cells were CD45RO+, naive were CD45RA+, sorted by FACS. Study-wide results and limits: Regulatory dendritic cells appeared to expand memory CD8+ clones less than mature ones. Naive T cells showed high diversity, memory cells less, memory CD8+ least.

Libraries were prepared by immunoSEQ multiplex PCR; TCRdb keeps only in-frame clonotypes and omits some of them. The sample has 20,000 to 25,000 clones, 74% seen once. The TCR originated in a human donor in good health. Material for sequencing was memory CD4+ T cells from blood. Subset noted: CD45RO+ memory T cells.

The CDR3 DNA sequence: TGTGCCAGCAGTGTTTACAGGGGACCACCGGACAGAGACAACTACGAGCAGTACTTC. It translates to CASSVYRGPPDRDNYEQYF. This sequence joins TRBV6-1 and TRBJ2-7; 7 positions agree with TRBD1. V shed 4 bases and J 3 bases; nucleotides not matched to a gene: 21. CDR3 length: 19 residues. CDR1 is MNHNS, CDR2 SASEGT, per germline.